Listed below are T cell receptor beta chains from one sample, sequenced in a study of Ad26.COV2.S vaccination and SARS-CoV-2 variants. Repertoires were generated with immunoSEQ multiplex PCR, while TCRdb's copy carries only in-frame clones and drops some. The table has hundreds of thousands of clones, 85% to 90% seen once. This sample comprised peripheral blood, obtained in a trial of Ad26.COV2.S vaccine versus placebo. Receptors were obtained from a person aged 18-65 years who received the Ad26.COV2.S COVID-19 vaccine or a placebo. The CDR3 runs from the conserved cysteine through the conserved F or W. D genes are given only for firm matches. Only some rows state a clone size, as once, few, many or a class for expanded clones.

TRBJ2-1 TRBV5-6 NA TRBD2 CASSPWEGGSYNEQFF TGTGCCAGCAGCCCTTGGGAGGGAGGGTCCTACAATGAGCAGTTCTTC
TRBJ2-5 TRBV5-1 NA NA CASSLEIAAVETQYF TGCGCCAGCAGCTTGGAAATAGCGGCGGTTGAGACCCAGTACTTC
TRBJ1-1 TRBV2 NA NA CASSGSLVLRTEAFF TGTGCCAGCAGCGGTAGTTTGGTCCTCAGGACTGAAGCTTTCTTT
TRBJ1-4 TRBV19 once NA CASTLQGPNEKLFF TGTGCCAGTACTCTCCAGGGCCCTAATGAAAAACTGTTTTTT
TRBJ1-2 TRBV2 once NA CASSEQGINYGYTF TGTGCCAGCAGTGAACAAGGGATTAACTATGGCTACACCTTC
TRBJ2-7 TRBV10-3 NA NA CAIARGRDYEQYF TGTGCCATCGCTCGGGGACGGGACTACGAGCAGTACTTC
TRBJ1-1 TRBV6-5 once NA CASSPDLNTEAFF TGTGCCAGCAGCCCCGACCTGAACACTGAAGCTTTCTTT
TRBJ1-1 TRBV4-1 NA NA CASSQGVGDSSNTEAFF TGCGCCAGCAGCCAAGGGGTTGGAGACAGCAGTAACACTGAAGCTTTCTTT
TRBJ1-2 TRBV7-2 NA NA CASSWGGTVANYGYTF TGTGCCAGCAGCTGGGGGGGGACGGTAGCTAACTATGGCTACACCTTC
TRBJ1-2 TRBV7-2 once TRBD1 CASSLSRGTGYGYTF TGTGCCAGCAGCTTATCCCGAGGGACAGGTTATGGCTACACCTTC
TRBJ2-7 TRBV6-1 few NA CASSEYLAGLSYEQYF TGTGCCAGCAGTGAATATTTGGCGGGGCTATCCTACGAGCAGTACTTC
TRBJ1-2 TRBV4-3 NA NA CASSQEAAGPSVGYTF TGCGCCAGCAGCCAAGAGGCCGCAGGCCCTTCGGTTGGCTACACCTTC
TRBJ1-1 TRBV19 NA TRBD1 CASSIVGTAEAFF TGTGCCAGTAGTATTGTTGGGACAGCCGAAGCTTTCTTT
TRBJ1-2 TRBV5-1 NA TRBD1 CASSSGTGRRGYTF TGCGCCAGCAGCTCCGGGACAGGGCGTCGTGGCTACACCTTC
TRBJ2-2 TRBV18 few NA CASSYPGVRNTGELFF TGTGCCAGCTCATACCCAGGGGTCCGGAACACCGGGGAGCTGTTTTTT
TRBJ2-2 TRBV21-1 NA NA CASSLLAGAGGKTSGELFF TGTGCCAGCAGCCTCCTAGCTGGGGCAGGGGGAAAAACATCCGGGGAGCTGTTTTTT